Following are 15 T cell receptor beta chains from one sample sequenced in a study of T cells in Graves' hyperthyroidism and ophthalmopathy. Amplification of TCR beta CDR3 regions used RNA as the template. HTBI primers drove first-round RT-PCR of the TCR CDR3. TCRdb ran MiXCR on the multiplex PCR reads and lists one entry per CDR3 protein. The data hold about 98,000 distinct CDR3 sequences, with 35% to 45% observed a single time. Sequencing was performed on peripheral blood or thyroid tissue (not recorded which). The receptors originated from a woman in her 30s with Graves' hyperthyroidism.

This clonotype showed up many times. This chain uses TRBV5-1 with TRBJ2-6; D is ambiguous. The germline V gene has CDR1 SGHRS and CDR2 YFSETQ. With 4 bases removed from V and 4 bases from J, the gap between germline ends came to 9 bases. The CDR3 length is 14 residues. The CDR3 sequence: CASSTVVGANVLTF. The CDR3 coding sequence is TGCGCCAGCAGCACGGTAGTAGGGGCCAACGTCCTGACTTTC.

The table lists this clonotype with a few counts. This chain connects TRBV7-6 to TRBJ2-2, with a weak D call TRBD1 (5 bases). The CDR3 loop spans 14 amino acids. Germline lookup yields CDR1 SGHVS and CDR2 FNYEAQ. The V end was cut by 8 bases, the J end by 0 bases, with 10 bases between. The CDR3 is CASLRGSNTGELFF. The CDR3 DNA is TGTGCCAGCTTAAGGGGTTCGAACACCGGGGAGCTGTTTTTT. The whole variable domain, filled in from reference TRBV7-6 and TRBJ2-2, reads GAGVSQSPRYKVTKRGQDVALRCDPISGHVSLYWYRQALGQGPEFLTYFNYEAQQDKSGLPNDRFSAERPEGSISTLTIQRTEQRDSAMYRCASLRGSNTGELFFGEGSRLTVL.

On this clonotype itself: Germline is not matched at one junction end, which may reflect a read error. The rearrangement joins TRBV5-4 to TRBJ2-3, with 8 bases lining up with TRBD2. Germline CDR1 is SGHNT and CDR2 is YYREEE (reference sequence). The CDR3 has 15 amino acids. The CDR3: CASNLNSGSRNTQFF. The CDR3, as DNA: TGTGCCAGCAACTTGAACAGCGGGAGTAGAAATACGCAGTTTTTT.

About this clonotype itself: Being one base from a much bigger clone, this may be a read error. The rearrangement uses TRBV6-5 and TRBJ2-2; a weak D match, TRBD2 (5 bases). Germline CDR1 reads MNHEY; CDR2 reads SVGAGI. The CDR3 extends over 16 amino acids. In DNA, the CDR3 is TGTGCCAGCAGTTTCCGACTACCTTTGAACACCGGGGAGCTGCTTTTT. It encodes CASSFRLPLNTGELLF.

Ten or more counts support this clonotype. The gene calls are TRBV5-1 and TRBJ1-1; D is uncertain. This CDR3 region has 14 residues. The V gene's germline CDR1 is SGHRS and CDR2 YFSETQ. V was pared by 1 base and J by 1 base, with 8 bases between. The CDR3 region has the DNA TGCGCCAGCAGCTTGAGGTCTGCGAACACTGAAGCTTTCTTT. Translating it yields CASSLRSANTEAFF.

This chain links TRBV7-9 with TRBJ2-1, with D possibly matching TRBD2 (6 bases). V gave up 2 bases and J gave up 8 bases, with 19 bases separating them. The CDR3 contains 16 residues. Germline lookup yields CDR1 SEHNR and CDR2 FQNEAQ (reference sequence). This chain's CDR3 is CASSLSPLAGIDEQFF. The DNA for the CDR3 is TGTGCCAGCAGCTTAAGCCCACTAGCCGGCATCGATGAGCAGTTCTTC.

The chain joins TRBV7-3 to TRBJ2-5; weak D call: TRBD1 (5 bases). The CDR3 length is 19 residues. Trimming stripped 5 bases from V and 1 base from J, with 26 bases between. The germline V gene has CDR1 SGHTA and CDR2 FQGTGA. CDR3 amino acids: CASSPQGTGGRTAQETQYF. CDR3 sequence (DNA): TGTGCCAGCAGCCCCCAGGGAACTGGTGGACGGACCGCCCAAGAGACCCAGTACTTC. The full variable domain, its missing parts supplied by reference TRBV7-3 and TRBJ2-5, is GAGVSQTPSNKVTEKGKYVELRCDPISGHTALYWYRQSLGQGPEFLIYFQGTGAADDSGLPNDRFFAVRPEGSVSTLKIQRTERGDSAVYLCASSPQGTGGRTAQETQYFGPGTRLLVL.

V is TRBV11-1 and J is TRBJ1-1; TRBD1 matches at 7 bases. Germline trimming cut 4 bases from V and 5 bases from J; bases unmatched to any gene: 10. This CDR3 has 15 amino acids. Per germline, CDR1 SGHAT and CDR2 FQDESV (reference sequence). The CDR3 here is CASSSLTGAGTEAFF. The CDR3 nucleotides are TGTGCCAGCAGCTCCCTCACAGGGGCCGGAACTGAAGCTTTCTTT.

Regarding this clonotype: Possible read error: a much larger clone is one base away. The chain employs TRBV14 and TRBJ2-2, with 9 bases fitting TRBD2. The CDR3 totals 18 residues. Germline trimming cut 6 bases from V and 4 bases from J; bases unmatched to any gene: 15. The V gene's germline CDR1 is SGHDN and CDR2 FVKESK. The CDR3 loop is CASSYSGPAGGGTGELFF. The DNA for the CDR3 is TGTGCCAGCAGTTACTCGGGACCAGCGGGAGGCGGCACCGGGGAGCTGTTTTTT.

V gene TRBV9 combines with J gene TRBJ1-3, with D possibly TRBD1 on 6 matching bases. Between the trimmed V and J ends, which lost 4 bases and 0 bases, there was a span of 8 bases. This CDR3 contains 14 residues. Germline V CDR1 and CDR2: SGDLS, YYNGEE. This CDR3 reads CASSTQGSGNTIYF. CDR3 in DNA: TGTGCCAGCAGCACACAGGGCTCTGGAAACACCATATATTTT.

V and J are TRBV20-1 and TRBJ2-7; 9 nucleotides align to TRBD1. Germline CDR1 is DFQATT and CDR2 is SNEGSKA (reference sequence). V shed 1 base and J 2 bases; nucleotides not matched to a gene: 3. The CDR3 is 14 residues long. DNA for the CDR3: TGCAGTGCTAGAGCGGGGACAGGGCCCTACGAGCAGTACTTC. Its translation is CSARAGTGPYEQYF.

About this clonotype: In this CDR3 the conserved last residue, phenylalanine or tryptophan, is missing, so a read error is likely. The limits of the CDR3 on the DNA are not certain, so only TCRdb's listed CDR3 is given. V is TRBV9 and J is TRBJ1-6; TRBD1 is the table's D call and was not checked against the DNA. The CDR3 extends over 15 residues, inclusive of both ends. Germline V CDR1 and CDR2: SGDLS, YYNGEE. The CDR3 is CASSPSWTMGSPPHL.

The genes are TRBV7-8 and TRBJ1-5; 9 bases line up with TRBD1. Trimming cost V 4 bases and J 5 bases; bases outside gene matches: 9. Germline V lookup: CDR1 SGHVS, CDR2 FQNEAQ. CDR3 length: 16 residues. CDR3 residues: CASSSTGGTVDQPQHF. The CDR3 region has the DNA TGTGCCAGCAGCTCGACAGGGGGGACTGTGGATCAGCCCCAGCATTTT.

The sample holds many counts of this clonotype. The V call is TRBV6-2 or TRBV6-3, the J call TRBJ2-5; D gene uncertain. Trimming pared 0 bases from V and 5 bases from J, leaving 7 bases between. Germline values: CDR1 MNHEY, CDR2 SVGEGT. This CDR3 is 13 amino acids long. Here the CDR3 DNA reads TGTGCCAGCAGTTACTCTTTCGGGGAGACCCAGTACTTC. Encoded protein: CASSYSFGETQYF.

This clonotype was observed at least ten times. This rearrangement joins TRBV19 to TRBJ1-2; D uncertain. This CDR3 is built from 10 residues. In germline, CDR1 is LNHDA, CDR2 SQIVND (reference sequence). V shed 7 bases and J shed 8 bases, with 8 bases lying between them. DNA for the CDR3: TGTGCCAGTAAGGGCGGCGGCTACACCTTC. The encoded protein is CASKGGGYTF.